This T cell receptor (beta chain) was sequenced during a study of T cell responses to AZD1222 COVID-19 vaccine. Whole-study context: Whether given at about 4 or about 12 weeks, second doses were pooled.

Data came from immunoSEQ multiplex PCR; TCRdb stores just in-frame clones and leaves some out. Of 160,000 or so clones in the sample, roughly nine tenths were seen once. Whole-study results and caveats: Clonal diversity may have been underestimated in mostly white British donors. It was only 6 or 7 AZD1222 recipients who were seropositive at baseline.

Germline loops: CDR1 MNHEY, CDR2 SVGEGT. The CDR3 extends over 17 amino acids. Trimming cost V 6 bases and J 0 bases, with 18 bases left between them. To note about this clone: Its antigen remains unidentified.

V gene TRBV6-2 or TRBV6-3 combines with J gene TRBJ1-3; D is perhaps TRBD1 (5 bases). The specimen comprised peripheral blood, sampled on day 0 of AZD1222 vaccination. The origin of this receptor is an adult in good health. The CDR3 coding sequence is TGTGCCAGCAGCCGCAGGGACGGAGGGAGCTCTGGAAACACCATATATTTT. It specifies CASSRRDGGSSGNTIYF.